Below are 31 T cell receptor beta chains sequenced from a single sample in a study of cytomegalovirus exposure and HLA in healthy donors. The PCR contained 60 Vbeta and 13 Jbeta primers. Clones were read by immunoSEQ multiplex PCR, and TCRdb kept only the in-frame ones, dropping some. This sample carries about 58,000 clones, with less than 2.5% going to the ten biggest clones. The material sequenced was PBMCs. These receptors were collected from a woman aged 18-35 years in good health and CMV-seronegative.

J is TRBJ2-7 and V is TRBV7-9; 15 bases agree with TRBD2. The CDR3 covers 17 residues. Germline V gene data show CDR1 as SEHNR and CDR2 as FQNEAQ (reference sequence). Trimming took 5 bases from V and 3 from J; bases not matched to a gene: 8. CDR3 bases: TGTGCCAGCAGCGCATCGGGGACTAGCGGGAGGTTCTACGAGCAGTACTTC. Protein product: CASSASGTSGRFYEQYF.

This chain links TRBV19 with TRBJ1-1; D is ambiguous. Trimming shortened V by 5 bases and J by 6 bases, and 13 bases separated the two germline ends. The CDR3 loop spans 13 amino acids. Germline-derived CDR1 and CDR2 are LNHDA and SQIVND (reference sequence). CDR3 nucleotide sequence: TGTGCCAGTAGTTACTCCGGGAGCTCTGAAGCTTTCTTT. As protein: CASSYSGSSEAFF.

V usage is TRBV4-2 and J usage is TRBJ2-7; possible D gene TRBD2, 6 bases. CDR1 and CDR2 from the germline V gene are LGHNA and YNFKEQ. Trimming took off 4 bases at V and 2 bases at J, with 15 bases between the two ends. The CDR3 has 15 amino acids. Written as DNA, the CDR3 is TGTGCCAGCAGCCCCGCCCAGCGGGTTGCCTACGAGCAGTACTTC. It codes for CASSPAQRVAYEQYF.

The CDR3 protein is CASSERGTDQPQHF. The CDR3 DNA reads TGTGCCAGCAGTGAAAGGGGGACGGACCAGCCCCAGCATTTT. The chain links TRBV6-1 to TRBJ1-5; possible D gene TRBD1, 6 bases. Germline V gene sequence: CDR1 MNHNS, CDR2 SASEGT. Trimming removed 2 bases from V and 7 bases from J, with 12 bases in between. This CDR3 has 14 amino acids.

Comments on this clone: At the DNA level, this CDR3 is encoded by other sequences in the same sample as well. This rearrangement joins TRBV5-1 to TRBJ2-5; 8 bases match TRBD2. The V gene's germline CDR1 is SGHRS and CDR2 YFSETQ. The junction had 7 bases not matched to a gene; V was cut back by 7 bases and J by 2 bases. CDR3 length: 14 amino acids. This chain's CDR3 is CASGPGGIQETQYF. Written as DNA, the CDR3 is TGCGCCAGCGGGCCGGGAGGGATACAAGAGACCCAGTACTTC.

J is TRBJ2-7 and V is TRBV6-1, with D tentatively TRBD2 (6 bases). Trimming shortened V by 4 bases and J by 2 bases, and 15 bases separated the two germline ends. This CDR3 region has 15 residues. Germline V lookup: CDR1 MNHNS, CDR2 SASEGT. CDR3 coding DNA: TGTGCCAGCAGTGTCCCCGGGACTCAAGCCTACGAGCAGTACTTC. Its protein product is CASSVPGTQAYEQYF.

The chain uses TRBV5-1 and TRBJ2-3, with D perhaps TRBD2 (6 bases). CDR3 size: 12 residues. Germline values: CDR1 SGHRS, CDR2 YFSETQ. Trimming took off 4 bases at V and 4 bases at J, with 7 bases between the two ends. Here the CDR3 reads CASSPGADTQYF. The CDR3 DNA sequence: TGCGCCAGCAGCCCGGGGGCAGATACGCAGTATTTT.

This chain links TRBV7-9 with TRBJ1-1; TRBD1 matches at 9 bases. V trimming: 5 bases; J trimming: 4 bases; junction bases outside the gene matches: 2. The CDR3 is 13 amino acids. Germline CDR1 and CDR2: SEHNR and FQNEAQ (reference sequence). In DNA form, the CDR3 reads TGTGCCAGCAGCAGACAGGGGGGCACTGAAGCTTTCTTT. It specifies CASSRQGGTEAFF. The full variable domain, in which reference TRBV7-9 and TRBJ1-1 provide the parts outside the CDR3, is DTGVSQNPRHKITKRGQNVTFRCDPISEHNRLYWYRQTLGQGPEFLTYFQNEAQLEKSRLLSDRFSAERPKGSFSTLEIQRTEQGDSAMYLCASSRQGGTEAFFGQGTRLTVV.

The J gene is TRBJ1-2, the V gene TRBV19; D is possibly TRBD1 (6 bases). The germline V gene encodes CDR1 LNHDA and CDR2 SQIVND (reference sequence). V shed 5 bases and J shed 8 bases, with 15 bases lying between them. The CDR3 sequence is 13 residues long. The CDR3, as DNA: TGTGCCAGTAGTCCCACGGGGGGCGTAGGCTACACCTTC. Its translation: CASSPTGGVGYTF.

This chain connects TRBV7-2 to TRBJ2-7; no definite D call. There are 13 residues in the CDR3. V was clipped by 0 bases and J by 6 bases, with 9 bases between them. Germline-derived CDR1 and CDR2 are SGHTA and FQGNSA. CDR3 coding DNA: TGTGCCAGCAGCTTAGCGATCGTCGGCGAGCAGTACTTC. As protein: CASSLAIVGEQYF.

The rearrangement joins TRBV10-3 to TRBJ1-1, with a tentative D call TRBD1 (5 bases). V lost 4 bases and J lost 5, with 11 bases in between. The CDR3 is 13 residues long. CDR1 is ENHRY, CDR2 SYGVKD, per germline. The CDR3 nucleotides read TGTGCCATCAGTGGCAGGGCGGAGACTGAAGCTTTCTTT. Translated: CAISGRAETEAFF.

This sequence joins TRBV13 and TRBJ2-3; 13 bases map to TRBD2. The CDR3 is 16 amino acids. Germline assignment: CDR1 PRHDT and CDR2 FYEKMQ (reference sequence). Trimming cost V 5 bases and J 3 bases; bases outside gene matches: 5. The CDR3 reads CASSDTSGGVTDTQYF. CDR3 nucleotides: TGTGCCAGCAGCGACACTAGCGGGGGGGTTACAGATACGCAGTATTTT. Full variable domain (remainder filled in from reference TRBV13 and TRBJ2-3): AAGVIQSPRHLIKEKRETATLKCYPIPRHDTVYWYQQGPGQDPQFLISFYEKMQSDKGSIPDRFSAQQFSDYHSELNMSSLELGDSALYFCASSDTSGGVTDTQYFGPGTRLTVL.

The J gene is TRBJ1-5, the V gene TRBV2, with a possible D match to TRBD1 (5 bases). CDR1 and CDR2 (germline): SNHLY, FYNNEI. CDR3 length: 15 amino acids. The germline V and J ends were trimmed by 7 bases and 3 bases, with 16 bases remaining between them. The CDR3 spells CASTRNGGYNQPQHF. The CDR3 nucleotides read TGTGCCAGCACCCGGAACGGGGGATACAATCAGCCCCAGCATTTT.

V is TRBV13 and J is TRBJ2-1, with TRBD2 matching 10 bases. This CDR3 comprises 15 residues. Germline V gene data show CDR1 as PRHDT and CDR2 as FYEKMQ (reference sequence). The V and J ends lost 6 bases and 8 bases, in that order; junction bases with no gene match: 10. Here the CDR3 DNA reads TGTGCCAGCAGGGAAGCGGGGGGGCCGATATATGAGCAGTTCTTC. This codes for CASREAGGPIYEQFF.

The chain is built from TRBV11-2 and TRBJ1-1; 8 bases line up with TRBD1. CDR1 is SGHAT, CDR2 FQNNGV, per germline. This CDR3 region has 14 residues. The J segment lost 4 bases and the V segment lost 4 bases, leaving 5 bases of the junction unmatched. For the CDR3, the DNA is TGTGCCAGCAGCTGGGAAACAGGGGGCACTGAAGCTTTCTTT. It specifies CASSWETGGTEAFF.

J is TRBJ1-5 and V is TRBV6-5; 7 bases map to TRBD1. Looked up from germline, CDR1 is MNHEY and CDR2 is SVGAGI. This CDR3 has 13 residues. V lost 4 bases, J lost 7 bases, and 4 bases stayed unmatched. The CDR3 sequence: CASSSRQGQPQHF. CDR3 bases: TGTGCCAGCAGTTCCCGACAGGGACAGCCCCAGCATTTT.

The gene calls are TRBV4-2 and TRBJ1-4; D is ambiguous. The CDR3 covers 14 residues. Germline-derived CDR1 and CDR2 are LGHNA and YNFKEQ. Trimming left V 2 bases short and J 7 bases short, with 11 bases between. CDR3 DNA sequence: TGTGCCAGCAGCCAAAACAGATTGAGTGAAAAACTGTTTTTT. Protein product: CASSQNRLSEKLFF.

This chain links TRBV4-1 with TRBJ2-1; tentative D call: TRBD1 (6 bases). The CDR3 covers 18 residues. V was pared by 6 bases and J by 6 bases, with 27 bases between. Per the germline V gene, CDR1 is MGHRA and CDR2 is YSYEKL. CDR3 amino acids: CASSRIRGGQPILNEQFF. The CDR3, as DNA: TGCGCCAGCAGTCGGATCAGGGGCGGGCAACCGATACTCAATGAGCAGTTCTTC.

The chain employs TRBV30 and TRBJ2-7; possibly TRBD2 for D (5 bases). CDR1 and CDR2 from the germline V gene are GTSNPN and SVGIG (reference sequence). This CDR3 has 13 residues. V lost 3 bases to trimming and J lost 5 bases, with 14 bases between them. The CDR3 protein is CAWSPGFSDEQYF. The CDR3 bases are TGTGCCTGGAGCCCGGGGTTTTCGGACGAGCAGTACTTC.

This sequence joins TRBV30 and TRBJ2-3; TRBD2 is a possible D gene (6 bases). The CDR3 sequence is 14 residues long. V was cut by 6 bases and J by 2 bases, with 15 bases left in between. In germline, CDR1 is GTSNPN, CDR2 SVGIG (reference sequence). CDR3 nucleotides: TGTGCCTGTGACCGCGGGGAGAACACAGATACGCAGTATTTT. It specifies CACDRGENTDTQYF. The entire variable domain, with the rest obtained from reference TRBV30 and TRBJ2-3, is as follows: SQTIHQWPATLVQPVGSPLSLECTVEGTSNPNLYWYRQAAGRGLQLLFYSVGIGQISSEVPQNLSASRPQDRQFILSSKKLLLSDSGFYLCACDRGENTDTQYFGPGTRLTVL.

CDR3 region: CAWSVASGTDTQYF. CDR3 sequence (DNA): TGTGCCTGGAGTGTGGCTAGCGGCACAGATACGCAGTATTTT. This chain uses TRBV30 with TRBJ2-3, with D maybe TRBD2 (6 bases). V shed 0 bases and J shed 1 base, with 8 bases lying between them. There are 14 residues in the CDR3. Germline lookup yields CDR1 GTSNPN and CDR2 SVGIG (reference sequence).

CDR3 region: CASSGQGATDTQYF. The CDR3 DNA sequence: TGCGCCAGCAGCGGACAGGGGGCGACAGATACGCAGTATTTT. This rearrangement joins TRBV5-1 to TRBJ2-3; 11 bases line up with TRBD1. Losses at the gene ends were 4 bases for V and 3 bases for J; bases not matched to a gene: 1. This CDR3 has 14 residues. CDR1 is SGHRS, CDR2 YFSETQ, per germline.

This chain uses TRBV19 with TRBJ2-3, with 11 bases that match TRBD2. Germline V gene sequence: CDR1 LNHDA, CDR2 SQIVND (reference sequence). The CDR3 runs 14 residues. V lost 6 bases and J lost 7; bases outside the gene matches: 6. As DNA, the CDR3 is TGTGCCAGTAGCACCGGGACTAGCGGTTATACGCAGTATTTT. This gives the protein CASSTGTSGYTQYF.

The V and J genes are TRBV19 and TRBJ1-2; 7 bases line up with TRBD1. The CDR3 is made up of 15 amino acids. V shed 5 bases, J shed 3 bases, and the junction held 9 bases outside the gene matches. The germline V gene has CDR1 LNHDA and CDR2 SQIVND (reference sequence). The CDR3 is CASSPRQGAYYGYTF. CDR3 nucleotide sequence: TGTGCCAGTAGTCCTCGACAGGGTGCTTACTATGGCTACACCTTC.

The chain links TRBV27 to TRBJ1-4; tentative D call: TRBD1 (6 bases). There are 16 residues in the CDR3. V was cut by 2 bases and J by 3 bases, with 13 bases left in between. CDR1 is MNHEY and CDR2 is SMNVEV in the germline V gene (reference sequence). CDR3 sequence: CASSLDQGWSNEKLFF. The DNA of the CDR3 is TGTGCCAGCAGTTTAGATCAGGGGTGGTCTAATGAAAAACTGTTTTTT.

The chain recombines TRBV30 with TRBJ2-2; D is perhaps TRBD2 (7 bases). The CDR3 has 14 amino acids. V lost 3 bases, J lost 6 bases, and 14 bases lay in between. CDR1 GTSNPN and CDR2 SVGIG come from the germline V gene (reference sequence). The CDR3 loop reads CAWRAGGLAGELFF. CDR3 sequence (DNA): TGTGCCTGGAGGGCCGGGGGGCTTGCCGGGGAGCTGTTTTTT.

The chain uses TRBV11-2 and TRBJ1-1; TRBD1 matches 8 bases. Germline V gives CDR1 SGHAT, CDR2 FQNNGV. After removal of 5 bases from V and 5 bases from J, the junction contained 7 bases not matched to a gene. The CDR3 extends over 14 amino acids. The CDR3 is CASSQFGQGTEAFF. The CDR3 nucleotides are TGTGCCAGCAGCCAATTCGGACAGGGTACTGAAGCTTTCTTT. Full variable domain (rest looked up from reference TRBV11-2 and TRBJ1-1): EAGVAQSPRYKIIEKRQSVAFWCNPISGHATLYWYQQILGQGPKLLIQFQNNGVVDDSQLPKDRFSAERLKGVDSTLKIQPAKLEDSAVYLCASSQFGQGTEAFFGQGTRLTVV.

The V and J genes are TRBV18 and TRBJ2-7; possible D gene TRBD1, 6 bases. Germline assignment: CDR1 KGHSH and CDR2 LQKENI. The V gene lost 5 bases and the J gene lost 3 bases, with 11 bases spanning the gap. This CDR3 has 13 residues. CDR3 sequence (DNA): TGTGCCAGCTCAACGCGACAGGTCTACGAGCAGTACTTC. It encodes CASSTRQVYEQYF.

J is TRBJ2-7 and V is TRBV30, with TRBD2 as a possible D gene (6 bases). The CDR3 runs to 14 residues. The ends were cut back, 7 bases at V and 2 bases at J, with 18 bases in the middle. CDR1 and CDR2 (germline): GTSNPN, SVGIG (reference sequence). The CDR3 is CASPDGGKPYEQYF. CDR3 coding DNA: TGTGCCTCCCCGGACGGGGGAAAGCCCTACGAGCAGTACTTC.

The gene calls are TRBV18 and TRBJ2-7; 10 bases agree with TRBD1. J gave up 10 bases and V 3 bases, and 9 bases lay outside the gene matches. Germline V gene lookup returns CDR1 KGHSH and CDR2 LQKENI. The CDR3 consists of 14 residues. CDR3 sequence (DNA): TGTGCCAGCTCACCGGACAGGGGGACACGCCTACAGTACTTC. As protein: CASSPDRGTRLQYF.

The genes are TRBV6-5 and TRBJ1-6; TRBD1 might be the D (6 bases). Trimming took 2 bases from V and 9 from J, leaving 17 bases between them. Germline V gene sequence: CDR1 MNHEY, CDR2 SVGAGI. The CDR3 contains 16 residues. This CDR3 is CASSYRSTGEGSPLHF. The CDR3, as DNA: TGTGCCAGCAGTTACCGTTCGACAGGCGAAGGTTCACCCCTCCACTTT.